This T cell receptor (beta chain) was identified during a study of response to subunit inactivated influenza vaccine. With 3 bases removed from V and 5 bases from J, the gap between germline ends came to 10 bases. CDR1 is ENHRY, CDR2 SYGVKD, per germline. The CDR3 spans 13 residues. Findings and limits, study-wide: Few new T cells, the authors suggested, are recruited by each seasonal influenza vaccination.

TCRdb ran MiXCR on the RT-PCR reads and lists one entry per CDR3 protein. The table includes approximately 530,000 distinct CDR3 sequences, 10% to 15% detected once. As to this clonotype: Its antigen is unidentified.

The sequence came from a man aged 50-60 years who received an inactivated influenza vaccine. The V and J genes are TRBV10-3 and TRBJ2-5; tentative D call: TRBD2 (5 bases). The sequencing here drew on PBMCs from blood, taken about 6 weeks after vaccination. CDR3: CAISDDGEETQYF. The CDR3 DNA follows: TGTGCCATCAGTGACGATGGGGAGGAGACCCAGTACTTC.